The rows below give T cell receptor beta chains drawn from one sample of a study of OX40 agonist ivuxolimab in advanced cancers. Assay used: immunoSEQ multiplex PCR; TCRdb lists only in-frame clones, some missing. The repertoire consists of about 65,000 clones, with around 87% occurring once and the leading ten covering approximately 0.39%. This sample comprised CD4+ or CD8+ T cells sorted from blood, obtained in a trial of the OX40 agonist ivuxolimab. The source of these receptors is an adult with an advanced solid tumor such as melanoma, head and neck, liver or kidney cancer. Each CDR3 is given with its conserved first and last residue. A D gene is named only where the DNA matches it firmly. Some rows mark clone size as missing; the rest say once, few, many or name a class of expanded clone.

size	V	J	D	DNA	CDR3
NA	TRBV6-4	TRBJ2-2	NA	TGTGCCAGTCGGCGGGATCCTTTCACCGGGGAGCTGTTTTTT	CASRRDPFTGELFF
NA	TRBV4-3	TRBJ2-1	TRBD2	TGCGCCAGCAGCCCGCGGGGGGGTGAGCAGTTCTTC	CASSPRGGEQFF
NA	TRBV7-9	TRBJ1-1	NA	TGTGCCAGCAGCCCATCCGCGAGTTTTATCCTCTTAGGCACTGAAGCTTTCTTT	CASSPSASFILLGTEAFF
NA	TRBV29-1	TRBJ1-2	NA	TGCAGCGTTGCCGCGGGGGCCTATGGCTACACCTTC	CSVAAGAYGYTF
few	TRBV7-2	TRBJ1-1	TRBD1	TGTGCCAGCAGCTCGCGGTCAGGGGGGGCCACTGAAGCTTTCTTT	CASSSRSGGATEAFF
NA	TRBV2	TRBJ2-2	NA	TGTGCCAGCAGTGGAGCAGGGGGACTTAGGGGGGAGCTGTTTTTT	CASSGAGGLRGELFF
NA	TRBV6-5	TRBJ2-1	NA	TGTGCCAGCAGTTACATGGCTGAGCAGTTCTTC	CASSYMAEQFF
NA	TRBV6-1	TRBJ2-7	NA	TGTGCCAGCAGTCCGGCCTACGAGCAGTACTTC	CASSPAYEQYF
NA	TRBV6-1	TRBJ1-6	NA	TGTGCCAGCAGGCCAGCAACTGATAATTCACCCCTCCACTTT	CASRPATDNSPLHF
once	TRBV9	TRBJ1-1	NA	TGTGCCAGCAGCGTCCGCAGCAGGGTTACTGAAGCTTTCTTT	CASSVRSRVTEAFF
once	TRBV2	TRBJ2-5	NA	TGTGCCACCGGGATCAGGGGACAAGAGACCCAGTACTTC	CATGIRGQETQYF
once	TRBV15	TRBJ2-2	NA	TGTGCCACCAGCAGAGTCTTTAGGAGGAACACCGGGGAGCTGTTTTTT	CATSRVFRRNTGELFF
few	TRBV18	TRBJ1-1	NA	TGTGCCAGCTCACCACGATCCGACACTGAAGCTTTCTTT	CASSPRSDTEAFF
NA	TRBV5-5	TRBJ1-4	NA	TGTGCCAGCAGCTTGGCCCCCGGGCCCACAAGGACAAATGAAAAACTGTTTTTT	CASSLAPGPTRTNEKLFF
NA	TRBV15	TRBJ2-3	TRBD2	TGTGCCACCAGCAGAGGGACTAGCGGGGGGGCAGATACGCAGTATTTT	CATSRGTSGGADTQYF
NA	TRBV4-1	TRBJ2-1	TRBD2	TGCGCCAGCAGCCAGCAACTAGCGGGGGGGAGCAACGAGCAGTTCTTC	CASSQQLAGGSNEQFF
NA	TRBV6-5	TRBJ2-7	TRBD1	TGTGCCAGCAGCCCCCGGACAGGGGTCGTGGAGCAGTACTTC	CASSPRTGVVEQYF
few	TRBV6-6	TRBJ1-5	TRBD1	TGTGCCAGCAGTATGGGACAGGGGTACAATCAGCCCCAGCATTTT	CASSMGQGYNQPQHF
NA	TRBV9	TRBJ2-7	NA	TGTGCCAGCAGCCCCCCTAGGGGGGTAGGAGTCTACGAGCAGTACTTC	CASSPPRGVGVYEQYF
NA	TRBV2	TRBJ2-7	TRBD1	TGTGCCAGCAGTGATTGGCGGGGACAGGGGTGGTACGAGCAGTACTTC	CASSDWRGQGWYEQYF
few	TRBV7-3	TRBJ2-3	NA	TGTGCCAGCAGCTTAGCGGGCGGGGCAAGGGGAGATACGCAGTATTTT	CASSLAGGARGDTQYF
NA	TRBV4-1	TRBJ2-1	NA	TGCGCCAGCAGCCAAGGGAGGGGCGGTAGCTCCTACAATGAGCAGTTCTTC	CASSQGRGGSSYNEQFF
NA	TRBV11-2	TRBJ1-3	NA	TGTGCCAGCAGCTTAGCCCCGTCACAGACCTCTGGGAACACCATATATTTT	CASSLAPSQTSGNTIYF
NA	TRBV30	TRBJ2-7	TRBD1	TGTGCCTGGGATGGACAGGGATCTAGAAAGCAGTACTTC	CAWDGQGSRKQYF
NA	TRBV7-8	TRBJ1-2	TRBD1	TGTGCCAGCAGCTCCACAGGGGATAGCTACACCTTC	CASSSTGDSYTF
NA	TRBV5-4	TRBJ2-1	TRBD2	TGTGCCAGCACCTTTGGAGGGAGCGGGGGGGCTACCTACAATGAGCAGTTCTTC	CASTFGGSGGATYNEQFF
NA	TRBV30	TRBJ2-5	TRBD2	TGTGCCGGCTTACCGGGACTAGCGGTCCAAGAGACCCAGTACTTC	CAGLPGLAVQETQYF
NA	TRBV30	TRBJ1-5	NA	TGTGCCTGGAGTGTAGGCTTGGGGAGAGAGTCCAATCAGCCCCAGCATTTT	CAWSVGLGRESNQPQHF
NA	TRBV5-4	TRBJ1-6	TRBD1	TGTGCCAGCAGCTTAATGACAGGGGGCGGTTCACCCCTCCACTTT	CASSLMTGGGSPLHF
NA	TRBV2	TRBJ1-3	NA	TGTGCCAGCAGTGCGTACCGGGACCCCGTAAGTCGGGCCACCATATATTTT	CASSAYRDPVSRATIYF
NA	TRBV6-1	TRBJ2-7	NA	TGTGCCAGCAGTGAAGGTTCGTCGACCCTCTACGAGCAGTACTTC	CASSEGSSTLYEQYF